The next 29 T cell receptor beta chains were all read from a single sample in a study of control samples from healthy donors and cancer patients. Some clones are missing from TCRdb's copy, which holds only in-frame ones; the method was immunoSEQ multiplex PCR. The table includes over 90,000 clones, 80% to 90% detected once. What was sequenced was PBMCs. These receptors originate from a man in his sixties with lung cancer.

The CDR3 is CASSPNTNSPLHF. The CDR3 bases are TGTGCCAGCTCTCCTAATACAAATTCACCCCTCCACTTT. The V and J genes are TRBV18 and TRBJ1-6; D remains unclear. Trimming removed 6 bases from V and 7 bases from J, with 10 bases in between. The germline V gene encodes CDR1 KGHSH and CDR2 LQKENI. CDR3 size: 13 residues.

This clone was seen a handful of times. The chain combines TRBV27 with TRBJ1-5; D uncertain. This CDR3 region has 13 residues. Per germline, CDR1 MNHEY and CDR2 SMNVEV (reference sequence). The V and J ends lost 4 bases and 6 bases respectively, with 10 bases between them. In DNA, the CDR3 is TGTGCCAGCAGTTCCGCGGGGAGTCAGCCCCAGCATTTT. It translates to CASSSAGSQPQHF.

The CDR3 bases are TGTGCCAGCATTGGGAGAGGTAATGAAAAACTGTTTTTT. This codes for CASIGRGNEKLFF. The chain carries TRBV6-5 and TRBJ1-4; D remains unclear. The CDR3 length is 13 residues. The germline gives CDR1 MNHEY, CDR2 SVGAGI. Trimming left V 7 bases short and J 4 bases short, with 10 bases between.

The chain recombines TRBV5-5 with TRBJ1-5; D is unclear. The length of the CDR3 is 16 residues. The ends were cut back, 0 bases at V and 8 bases at J, with 18 bases in the middle. Germline CDR1 reads SGHKS; CDR2 reads YYEKEE (reference sequence). The CDR3 coding sequence is TGTGCCAGCAGCTTGGGGGCAGTTAATTTCCAGGAGCCCCAGCATTTT. Its translation is CASSLGAVNFQEPQHF.

The V call is TRBV5-6, the J call TRBJ2-7; TRBD1 is a possible D gene (5 bases). Germline lookup yields CDR1 SGHDT and CDR2 YYEEEE. The CDR3 runs to 15 residues. Trimming took off 3 bases at V and 5 bases at J, with 18 bases between the two ends. In DNA form, the CDR3 reads TGTGCCAGCAGCTCCAAAATCGGCAGGGCGGACGAGCAGTACTTC. Its translation is CASSSKIGRADEQYF. The full variable domain, rest sourced from reference TRBV5-6 and TRBJ2-7, is DAGVTQSPTHLIKTRGQQVTLRCSPKSGHDTVSWYQQALGQGPQFIFQYYEEEERQRGNFPDRFSGHQFPNYSSELNVNALLLGDSALYLCASSSKIGRADEQYFGPGTRLTVT.

This chain joins TRBV10-3 and TRBJ1-6; no reliable D call. Germline assignment: CDR1 ENHRY and CDR2 SYGVKD. V dropped 4 bases and J dropped 7 bases, with 11 bases sitting between them. This CDR3 spans 14 amino acids. Here the CDR3 reads CAISVEPVNSPLHF. The CDR3 nucleotides are TGTGCCATCAGTGTTGAGCCCGTGAATTCACCCCTCCACTTT.

The chain carries TRBV15 and TRBJ2-7; no reliable D call. Looked up from germline, CDR1 is LNHNV and CDR2 is YYDKDF (reference sequence). This CDR3 spans 15 amino acids. This CDR3 is CAASPDKVGGYEQYV. DNA for the CDR3: TGTGCCGCCAGCCCTGATAAAGTTGGTGGCTACGAGCAGTACGTC.

The chain uses TRBV3-1 (or the pseudogene TRBV3-2) and TRBJ1-1, with D possibly matching TRBD1 (6 bases). Germline-derived CDR1 and CDR2 are LGHDT and YNNKEL (reference sequence). Trimming cost V 1 base and J 3 bases, with 15 bases left between them. This CDR3 comprises 16 residues. The CDR3 DNA follows: TGTGCCAGCAGCCAAGGAATGGGGGCTCGGGACACTGAAGCTTTCTTT. It encodes CASSQGMGARDTEAFF.

The V and J genes are TRBV18 and TRBJ2-7; 7 bases agree with TRBD1. CDR3 length: 13 residues. Trimming took 2 bases from V and 3 from J; bases not matched to a gene: 1. Germline V gene sequence: CDR1 KGHSH, CDR2 LQKENI. Written as DNA, the CDR3 is TGTGCCAGCTCACCAAACAGGGGCTACGAGCAGTACTTC. Amino acid sequence: CASSPNRGYEQYF.

The chain carries TRBV30 and TRBJ1-1, with a weak D call TRBD1 (6 bases). CDR1 and CDR2 from the germline V gene are GTSNPN and SVGIG (reference sequence). V dropped 6 bases and J dropped 4 bases, with 15 bases sitting between them. The CDR3 spans 13 residues. This chain's CDR3 is CACGGAGVTEAFF. In nucleotides, the CDR3 is TGTGCCTGCGGGGGGGCAGGGGTCACTGAAGCTTTCTTT.

The chain couples TRBV6-1 to TRBJ2-2; maybe TRBD1 (5 bases). This CDR3 has 15 amino acids. Trimming removed 1 base from V and 4 bases from J, with 10 bases in between. Germline CDR1 MNHNS, CDR2 SASEGT. The CDR3 loop is CASSEVGVRTGELFF. The CDR3 nucleotides are TGTGCCAGCAGTGAAGTAGGGGTCCGCACCGGGGAGCTGTTTTTT.

The V call is TRBV11-3, the J call TRBJ2-2; D may be TRBD1 (6 bases). Per the germline V gene, CDR1 is SGHNT and CDR2 is YENEEA. The V end lost 2 bases, the J end lost 1 base, and 11 bases lay between the germline ends. This CDR3 is 16 amino acids long. The CDR3 bases are TGTGCCAGCAGCTTACAGGGGTCCCTGAACACCGGGGAGCTGTTTTTT. Encoded protein: CASSLQGSLNTGELFF.

V usage is TRBV5-1 and J usage is TRBJ1-1; D is undetermined. The V end was cut by 4 bases, the J end by 0 bases, with 10 bases between. This CDR3 contains 14 residues. From germline, CDR1 is SGHRS and CDR2 YFSETQ. The CDR3: CASSITVLNTEAFF. CDR3 coding DNA: TGCGCCAGCAGCATTACAGTTTTGAACACTGAAGCTTTCTTT.

The chain links TRBV10-3 to TRBJ1-1; 7 positions match TRBD1. This CDR3 spans 14 amino acids. Germline V gene sequence: CDR1 ENHRY, CDR2 SYGVKD. V was pared by 4 bases and J by 0 bases, with 2 bases of the junction left unmatched. The CDR3 sequence: CAISAGTVNTEAFF. CDR3 in DNA: TGTGCCATCAGTGCGGGGACAGTGAACACTGAAGCTTTCTTT.

V usage is TRBV5-1 and J usage is TRBJ1-1; D is unclear. The CDR3 contains 14 residues. Trimming shortened V by 0 bases and J by 2 bases, and 8 bases separated the two germline ends. The V gene's germline CDR1 is SGHRS and CDR2 YFSETQ. CDR3 amino acids: CASSLGWRNTEAFF. CDR3 coding DNA: TGCGCCAGCAGCTTGGGTTGGCGTAACACTGAAGCTTTCTTT.

The chain carries TRBV7-3 and TRBJ2-1; weak D call: TRBD1 (6 bases). The germline V and J ends were trimmed by 4 bases and 5 bases, with 15 bases remaining between them. The CDR3 is 15 amino acids. Germline CDR1 reads SGHTA; CDR2 reads FQGTGA. CDR3 in DNA: TGTGCCAGCAGCTACCCGGACAGTGGAAACAATGAGCAGTTCTTC. Its protein product is CASSYPDSGNNEQFF.

CDR3 nucleotide sequence: TGTGCCAGCAGCGTAGGGAAGACTAGCGGGGGAACAGATACGCAGTATTTT. Protein product: CASSVGKTSGGTDTQYF. This chain uses TRBV9 with TRBJ2-3; TRBD2 matches 12 bases. The CDR3 loop spans 17 amino acids. J lost 3 bases, V lost 0 bases, and 5 bases had no gene match. Germline loops: CDR1 SGDLS, CDR2 YYNGEE.

The chain is built from TRBV7-9 and TRBJ1-6; TRBD1 agrees at 12 bases. Germline CDR1 and CDR2: SEHNR and FQNEAQ (reference sequence). V was pared by 3 bases and J by 8 bases, with 8 bases of the junction left unmatched. CDR3 size: 17 residues. This chain's CDR3 is CASSFSPGQGAHSPLHF. DNA of the CDR3: TGTGCCAGCAGCTTTTCACCGGGACAGGGGGCTCATTCACCCCTCCACTTT.

This chain links TRBV4-2 with TRBJ1-2; D ambiguous. Germline assignment: CDR1 LGHNA and CDR2 YNFKEQ. This CDR3 has 16 amino acids. The germline V and J ends were trimmed by 0 bases and 2 bases, with 13 bases remaining between them. For the CDR3, the DNA is TGTGCCAGCAGCCAAGAAAGATGGGGTTCCAACTATGGCTACACCTTC. Translating gives CASSQERWGSNYGYTF.

The rearrangement links TRBV7-9 to TRBJ2-7; TRBD2 is a possible D gene (5 bases). The CDR3 consists of 13 residues. Germline V lookup: CDR1 SEHNR, CDR2 FQNEAQ (reference sequence). V dropped 5 bases and J dropped 3 bases, with 11 bases sitting between them. CDR3 sequence (DNA): TGTGCCAGCAGCCTCGGACGGGACTACGAGCAGTACTTC. Its translation: CASSLGRDYEQYF.

On this clone: Additional DNA sequences in this sample encode the identical CDR3. This rearrangement joins TRBV29-1 to TRBJ1-2; D remains ambiguous. V gave up 3 bases and J gave up 7 bases, with 3 bases separating them. Germline loops: CDR1 SQVTM, CDR2 ANQGSEA. The CDR3 has 9 residues. CDR3 in amino acids: CSVESGYTF. In nucleotides, the CDR3 is TGCAGCGTTGAGTCTGGCTACACCTTC.

The chain has TRBV6-5 and TRBJ1-2; perhaps TRBD1 as D (5 bases). Germline values: CDR1 MNHEY, CDR2 SVGAGI. The CDR3 is made up of 16 amino acids. V lost 1 base and J lost 2, with 14 bases in between. CDR3 residues: CASSYFGARDNYGYTF. The CDR3 bases are TGTGCCAGCAGTTACTTCGGGGCCCGAGACAACTATGGCTACACCTTC.

The V gene is TRBV7-9, the J gene TRBJ2-5; TRBD1 matches 8 bases. J gave up 2 bases and V 5 bases, and 7 bases lay outside the gene matches. Per the germline V gene, CDR1 is SEHNR and CDR2 is FQNEAQ (reference sequence). This CDR3 is 15 amino acids long. The CDR3 DNA is TGTGCCAGCAGCCCGTGGACAGGGACTCAAGAGACCCAGTACTTC. It specifies CASSPWTGTQETQYF. Variable domain in full (rest from reference TRBV7-9 and TRBJ2-5): DTGVSQNPRHKITKRGQNVTFRCDPISEHNRLYWYRQTLGQGPEFLTYFQNEAQLEKSRLLSDRFSAERPKGSFSTLEIQRTEQGDSAMYLCASSPWTGTQETQYFGPGTRLLVL.

The rearrangement links TRBV24-1 to TRBJ2-1; D remains unclear. V was cut by 2 bases and J by 13 bases, with 14 bases left in between. The CDR3 sequence is 13 residues long. Germline V gene data show CDR1 as KGHDR and CDR2 as SFDVKD. The CDR3 protein is CATSDSYGSLQFF. The CDR3 DNA sequence: TGTGCCACCAGTGATTCTTATGGGTCCCTCCAGTTCTTC.

The rearrangement uses TRBV5-4 and TRBJ1-5; weak D call: TRBD1 (5 bases). CDR3 length equals 12 residues. V was cut by 2 bases and J by 9 bases, with 9 bases left in between. Germline V CDR1 and CDR2: SGHNT, YYREEE (reference sequence). The CDR3 sequence: CASSLWGRPQHF. The DNA for the CDR3 is TGTGCCAGCAGCTTATGGGGCAGGCCCCAGCATTTT.

The chain is built from TRBV19 and TRBJ1-3; weak D call: TRBD1 (6 bases). With 5 bases removed from V and 0 bases from J, the gap between germline ends came to 14 bases. CDR3 length: 16 residues. Germline loops: CDR1 LNHDA, CDR2 SQIVND (reference sequence). As DNA, the CDR3 is TGTGCCAGTAGTGCTCCGGACAGAAACTCTGGAAACACCATATATTTT. Its translation is CASSAPDRNSGNTIYF.

This sequence joins TRBV2 and TRBJ1-2; D is possibly TRBD1 (5 bases). CDR1 SNHLY and CDR2 FYNNEI come from the germline V gene. This CDR3 has 12 residues. The ends were cut back, 6 bases at V and 5 bases at J, with 10 bases in the middle. The CDR3 here is CASRRQSYGYTF. CDR3 bases: TGTGCCAGCAGGAGACAGTCGTATGGCTACACCTTC. The full variable domain, completed using reference TRBV2 and TRBJ1-2, is EPEVTQTPSHQVTQMGQEVILRCVPISNHLYFYWYRQILGQKVEFLVSFYNNEISEKSEIFDDQFSVERPDGSNFTLKIRSTKLEDSAMYFCASRRQSYGYTFGSGTRLTVV.

The V gene is TRBV11-3, the J gene TRBJ2-5; TRBD2 is a possible D gene (6 bases). The germline gives CDR1 SGHNT, CDR2 YENEEA. V shed 4 bases and J shed 1 base, with 16 bases lying between them. The CDR3 is 16 residues long. The CDR3 nucleotides are TGTGCCAGCAGCTCCCGCGGGGAATCGGCCCAAGAGACCCAGTACTTC. Translated: CASSSRGESAQETQYF. Drawing the rest from reference TRBV11-3 and TRBJ2-5, the complete variable domain is EAGVVQSPRYKIIEKKQPVAFWCNPISGHNTLYWYLQNLGQGPELLIRYENEEAVDDSQLPKDRFSAERLKGVDSTLKIQPAELGDSAVYLCASSSRGESAQETQYFGPGTRLLVL.

This clone was detected a few times. This chain connects TRBV9 to TRBJ2-2; D call uncertain. Germline V CDR1 and CDR2: SGDLS, YYNGEE. The CDR3 covers 14 residues. Trimming shortened V by 6 bases and J by 0 bases, and 9 bases separated the two germline ends. CDR3 nucleotides: TGTGCCAGCACCGCCTCGTCGAACACCGGGGAGCTGTTTTTT. This translates into CASTASSNTGELFF.